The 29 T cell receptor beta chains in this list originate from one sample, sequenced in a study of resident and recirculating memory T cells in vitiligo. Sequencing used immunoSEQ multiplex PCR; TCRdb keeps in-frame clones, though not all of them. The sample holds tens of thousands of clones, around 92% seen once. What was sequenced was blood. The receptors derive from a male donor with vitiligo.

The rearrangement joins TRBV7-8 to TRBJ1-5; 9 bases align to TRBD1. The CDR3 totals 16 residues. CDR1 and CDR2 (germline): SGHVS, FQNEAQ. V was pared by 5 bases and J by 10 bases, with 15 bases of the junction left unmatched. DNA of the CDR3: TGTGCCAGCAGCCTTTTGCCACAGGGGGCCCCGGCACCCCAGCATTTT. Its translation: CASSLLPQGAPAPQHF.

CDR3 nucleotide sequence: TGTGCCAGCAGCGCCCGGTCCGTTTTAACCTACAATGAGCAGTTCTTC. This sequence encodes CASSARSVLTYNEQFF. The chain has TRBV9 and TRBJ2-1; D ambiguous. V was cut by 3 bases and J by 2 bases, with 15 bases left in between. The CDR3 spans 16 residues. Germline-derived CDR1 and CDR2 are SGDLS and YYNGEE. The variable domain in full, with the rest retrieved from reference TRBV9 and TRBJ2-1, is DSGVTQTPKHLITATGQRVTLRCSPRSGDLSVYWYQQSLDQGLQFLIQYYNGEERAKGNILERFSAQQFPDLHSELNLSSLELGDSALYFCASSARSVLTYNEQFFGPGTRLTVL.

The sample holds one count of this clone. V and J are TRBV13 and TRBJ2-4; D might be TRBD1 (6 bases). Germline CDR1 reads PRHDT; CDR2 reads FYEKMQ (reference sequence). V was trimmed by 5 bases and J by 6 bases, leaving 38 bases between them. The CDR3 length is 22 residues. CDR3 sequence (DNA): TGTGCCAGCAGCCTAGATGGATTGGGCGACAGGAAAATAAGGGGAGCCGGAAACATTCAGTACTTC. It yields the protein CASSLDGLGDRKIRGAGNIQYF.

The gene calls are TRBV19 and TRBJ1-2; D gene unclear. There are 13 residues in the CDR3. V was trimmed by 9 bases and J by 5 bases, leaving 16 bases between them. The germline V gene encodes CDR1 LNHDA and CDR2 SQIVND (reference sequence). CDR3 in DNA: TGTGCCAGCCGGGGAGGAGTGCGGTATGGCTACACCTTC. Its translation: CASRGGVRYGYTF.

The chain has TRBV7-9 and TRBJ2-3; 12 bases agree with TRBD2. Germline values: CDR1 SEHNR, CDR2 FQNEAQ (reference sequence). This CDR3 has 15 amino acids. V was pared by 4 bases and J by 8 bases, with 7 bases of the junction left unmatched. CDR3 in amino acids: CASSSPTSGSPTQYF. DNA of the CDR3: TGTGCCAGCAGCTCCCCGACTAGCGGGAGTCCTACGCAGTATTTT. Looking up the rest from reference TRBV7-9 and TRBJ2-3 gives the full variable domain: DTGVSQNPRHKITKRGQNVTFRCDPISEHNRLYWYRQTLGQGPEFLTYFQNEAQLEKSRLLSDRFSAERPKGSFSTLEIQRTEQGDSAMYLCASSSPTSGSPTQYFGPGTRLTVL.

The CDR3 sequence is CASSWDRGREDIQYF. CDR3 DNA sequence: TGTGCCAGCAGCTGGGACAGGGGGCGAGAGGACATTCAGTACTTC. The chain carries TRBV7-9 and TRBJ2-4; TRBD1 aligns across 12 bases. The V segment lost 4 bases and the J segment 8 bases; nucleotides outside the gene matches: 6. The V gene's germline CDR1 is SEHNR and CDR2 FQNEAQ (reference sequence). The CDR3 has 15 residues.

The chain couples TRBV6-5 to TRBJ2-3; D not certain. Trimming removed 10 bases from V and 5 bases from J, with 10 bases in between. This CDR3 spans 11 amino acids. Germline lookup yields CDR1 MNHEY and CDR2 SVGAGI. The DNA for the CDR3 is TGTGCCACCTCAAACAGAGATACGCAGTATTTT. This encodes CATSNRDTQYF.

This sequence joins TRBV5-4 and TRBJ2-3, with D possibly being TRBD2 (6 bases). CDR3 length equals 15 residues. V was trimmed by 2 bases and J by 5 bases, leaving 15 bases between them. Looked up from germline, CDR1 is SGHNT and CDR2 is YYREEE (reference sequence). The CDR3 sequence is CASSLNPTRGDTQYF. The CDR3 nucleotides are TGTGCCAGCAGCTTAAACCCGACTAGAGGAGATACGCAGTATTTT.

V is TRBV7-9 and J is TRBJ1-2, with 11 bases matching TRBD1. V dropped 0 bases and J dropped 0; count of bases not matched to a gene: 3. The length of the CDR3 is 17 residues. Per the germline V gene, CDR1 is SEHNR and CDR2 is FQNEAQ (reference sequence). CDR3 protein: CASSLALGQGANYGYTF. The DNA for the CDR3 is TGTGCCAGCAGCTTAGCCTTGGGACAGGGGGCTAACTATGGCTACACCTTC.

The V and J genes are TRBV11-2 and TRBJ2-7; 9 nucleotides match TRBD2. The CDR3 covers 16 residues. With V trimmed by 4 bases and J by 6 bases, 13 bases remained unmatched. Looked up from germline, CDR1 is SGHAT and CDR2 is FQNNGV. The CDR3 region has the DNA TGTGCCAGCAGCTCCTTACGGGGCGGGAGGGTTACCGAGCAGTACTTC. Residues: CASSSLRGGRVTEQYF.

The CDR3 loop reads CASSYDRAQETQYF. CDR3 nucleotides: TGTGCCAGCAGCTACGACAGGGCCCAAGAGACCCAGTACTTC. J is TRBJ2-5 and V is TRBV7-9, with 7 positions matching TRBD1. This CDR3 region has 14 residues. Per the germline V gene, CDR1 is SEHNR and CDR2 is FQNEAQ (reference sequence). V trimming: 4 bases; J trimming: 1 base; junction bases outside the gene matches: 3.

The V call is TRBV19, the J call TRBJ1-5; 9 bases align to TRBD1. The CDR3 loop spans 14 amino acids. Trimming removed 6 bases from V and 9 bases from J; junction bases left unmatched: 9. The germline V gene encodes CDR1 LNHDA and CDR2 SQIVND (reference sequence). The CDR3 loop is CASRLQGAAGPQHF. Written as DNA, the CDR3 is TGTGCCAGTAGATTACAGGGGGCCGCCGGGCCCCAGCATTTT.

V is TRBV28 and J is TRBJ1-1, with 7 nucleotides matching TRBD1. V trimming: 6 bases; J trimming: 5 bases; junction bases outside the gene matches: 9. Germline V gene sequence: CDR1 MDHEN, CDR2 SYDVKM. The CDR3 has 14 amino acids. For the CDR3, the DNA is TGTGCCAGCAGCCAAGGGGACAGAGGGACTGAAGCTTTCTTT. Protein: CASSQGDRGTEAFF.

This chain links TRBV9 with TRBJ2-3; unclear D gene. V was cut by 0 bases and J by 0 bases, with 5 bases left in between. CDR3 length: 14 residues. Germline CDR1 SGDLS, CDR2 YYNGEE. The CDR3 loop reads CASSVAVSTDTQYF. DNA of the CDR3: TGTGCCAGCAGCGTAGCGGTTAGCACAGATACGCAGTATTTT.

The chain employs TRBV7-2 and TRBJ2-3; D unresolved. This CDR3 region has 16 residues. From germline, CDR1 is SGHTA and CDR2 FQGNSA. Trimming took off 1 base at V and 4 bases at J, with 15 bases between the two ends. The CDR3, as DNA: TGTGCCAGCAGCTTAGTCCCCCGGAGAGCTGCAGATACGCAGTATTTT. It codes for CASSLVPRRAADTQYF.

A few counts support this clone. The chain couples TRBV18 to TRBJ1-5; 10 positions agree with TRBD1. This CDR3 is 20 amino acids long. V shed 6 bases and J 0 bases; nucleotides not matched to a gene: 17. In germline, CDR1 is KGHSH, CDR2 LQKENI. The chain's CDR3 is CASSPTSGTGAQDSNQPQHF. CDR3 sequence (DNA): TGTGCCAGCTCTCCAACCTCCGGGACAGGGGCCCAAGATAGCAATCAGCCCCAGCATTTT.

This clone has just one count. CDR3 loop: CASSLALQGFGEKLFF. CDR3 DNA sequence: TGCGCCAGCAGCTTGGCCTTACAGGGGTTTGGTGAAAAACTGTTTTTT. The chain is built from TRBV5-1 and TRBJ1-4, with TRBD1 matching 7 bases. Germline V gene lookup returns CDR1 SGHRS and CDR2 YFSETQ. With V trimmed by 0 bases and J by 7 bases, 9 bases remained unmatched. The CDR3 consists of 16 residues.

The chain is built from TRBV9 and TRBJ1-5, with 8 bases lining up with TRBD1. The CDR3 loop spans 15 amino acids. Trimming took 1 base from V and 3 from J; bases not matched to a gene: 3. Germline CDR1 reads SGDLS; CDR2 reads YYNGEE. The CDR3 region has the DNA TGTGCCAGCAGCGTAACAGGGGGTAACAATCAGCCCCAGCATTTT. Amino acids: CASSVTGGNNQPQHF.

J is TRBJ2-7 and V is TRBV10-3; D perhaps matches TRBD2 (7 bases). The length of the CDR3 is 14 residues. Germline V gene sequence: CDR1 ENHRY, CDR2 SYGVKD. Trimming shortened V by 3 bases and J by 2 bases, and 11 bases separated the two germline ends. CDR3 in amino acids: CAISDFGGPYEQYF. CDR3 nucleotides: TGTGCCATCAGTGATTTCGGGGGGCCCTACGAGCAGTACTTC.

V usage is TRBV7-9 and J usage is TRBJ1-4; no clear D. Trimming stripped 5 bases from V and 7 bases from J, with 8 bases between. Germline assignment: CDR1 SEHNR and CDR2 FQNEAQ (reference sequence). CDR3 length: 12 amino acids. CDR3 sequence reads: CASSPSREKLFF. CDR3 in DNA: TGTGCCAGCAGCCCCTCCCGTGAAAAACTGTTTTTT. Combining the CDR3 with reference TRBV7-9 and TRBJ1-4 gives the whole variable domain DTGVSQNPRHKITKRGQNVTFRCDPISEHNRLYWYRQTLGQGPEFLTYFQNEAQLEKSRLLSDRFSAERPKGSFSTLEIQRTEQGDSAMYLCASSPSREKLFFGSGTQLSVL.

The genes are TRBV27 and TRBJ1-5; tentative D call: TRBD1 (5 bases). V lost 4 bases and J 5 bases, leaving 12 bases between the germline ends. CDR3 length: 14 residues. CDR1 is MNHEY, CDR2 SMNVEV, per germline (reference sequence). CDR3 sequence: CASSSRGGDQPQHF. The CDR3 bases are TGTGCCAGCAGTTCTAGGGGAGGGGATCAGCCCCAGCATTTT.

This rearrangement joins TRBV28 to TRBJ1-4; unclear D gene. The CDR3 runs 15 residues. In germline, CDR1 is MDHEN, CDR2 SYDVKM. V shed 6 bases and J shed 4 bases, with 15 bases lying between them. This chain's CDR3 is CASRNGGIRNEKLFF. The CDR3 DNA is TGTGCCAGCAGGAATGGAGGGATACGTAATGAAAAACTGTTTTTT.

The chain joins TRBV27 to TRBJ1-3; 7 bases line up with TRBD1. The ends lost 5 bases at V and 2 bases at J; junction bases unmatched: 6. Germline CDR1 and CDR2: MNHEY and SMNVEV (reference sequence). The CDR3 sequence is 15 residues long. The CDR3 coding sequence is TGTGCCAGCAGTATTTTAGGGGGCGCTGGAAACACCATATATTTT. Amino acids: CASSILGGAGNTIYF.

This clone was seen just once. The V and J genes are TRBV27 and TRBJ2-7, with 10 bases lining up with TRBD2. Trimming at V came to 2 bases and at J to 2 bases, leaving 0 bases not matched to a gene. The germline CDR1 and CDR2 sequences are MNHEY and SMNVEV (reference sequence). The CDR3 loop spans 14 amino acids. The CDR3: CASSLLAGAYEQYF. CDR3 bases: TGTGCCAGCAGTTTACTAGCGGGAGCCTACGAGCAGTACTTC.

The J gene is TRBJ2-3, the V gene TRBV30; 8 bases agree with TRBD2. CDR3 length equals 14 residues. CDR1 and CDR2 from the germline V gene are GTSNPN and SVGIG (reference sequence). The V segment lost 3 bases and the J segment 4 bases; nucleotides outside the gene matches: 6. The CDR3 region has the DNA TGTGCCTGGAGGAGGGGCGGGGGGTCAGATACGCAGTATTTT. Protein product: CAWRRGGGSDTQYF.

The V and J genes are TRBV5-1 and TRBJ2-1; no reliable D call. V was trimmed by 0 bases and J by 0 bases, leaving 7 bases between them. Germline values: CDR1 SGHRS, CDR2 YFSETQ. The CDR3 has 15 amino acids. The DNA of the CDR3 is TGCGCCAGCAGCTTGGAGACTGGCTCCTACAATGAGCAGTTCTTC. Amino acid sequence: CASSLETGSYNEQFF.

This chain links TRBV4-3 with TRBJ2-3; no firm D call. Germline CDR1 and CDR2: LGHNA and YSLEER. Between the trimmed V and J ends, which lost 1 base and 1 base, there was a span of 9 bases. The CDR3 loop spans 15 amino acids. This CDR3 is CASSQGPAGTDTQYF. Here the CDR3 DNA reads TGCGCCAGCAGCCAAGGGCCTGCCGGCACAGATACGCAGTATTTT.

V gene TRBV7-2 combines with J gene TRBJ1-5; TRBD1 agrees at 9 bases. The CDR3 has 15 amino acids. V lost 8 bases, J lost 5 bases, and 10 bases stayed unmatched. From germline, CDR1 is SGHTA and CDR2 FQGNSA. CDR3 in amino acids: CASGPLGTGYQPQHF. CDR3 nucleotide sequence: TGTGCCAGCGGGCCTCTCGGGACAGGGTATCAGCCCCAGCATTTT.

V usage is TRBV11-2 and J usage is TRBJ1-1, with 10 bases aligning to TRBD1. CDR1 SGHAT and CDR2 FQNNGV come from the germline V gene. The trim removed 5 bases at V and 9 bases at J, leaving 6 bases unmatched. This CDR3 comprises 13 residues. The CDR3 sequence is CASSIPGQGKAFF. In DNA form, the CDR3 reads TGTGCCAGCAGCATCCCGGGACAGGGGAAAGCTTTCTTT.